One sample yielded the 13 T cell receptor beta chains listed below, sequenced in a study of cytomegalovirus exposure and HLA in healthy donors. The PCR ran on 60 Vbeta and 13 Jbeta primers. Sequenced by immunoSEQ multiplex PCR; TCRdb stores in-frame clones only, minus some. The sample has about 120,000 clones, more than 65% seen once; the top ten hold approximately 11%. The sequencing sample was made of PBMCs. These receptors originate from a man aged 40-49 years in good health and CMV-seropositive.

The chain links TRBV7-2 to TRBJ2-7, with a weak D call TRBD1 (6 bases). The germline V gene has CDR1 SGHTA and CDR2 FQGNSA. CDR3 length: 16 amino acids. V lost 7 bases to trimming and J lost 0 bases, with 19 bases between them. The CDR3 loop reads CASTAGAHSLSYEQYF. In DNA form, the CDR3 reads TGTGCCAGCACTGCAGGGGCGCACAGCCTCTCCTACGAGCAGTACTTC.

This rearrangement joins TRBV7-8 to TRBJ2-5; possible D gene TRBD2, 5 bases. Germline lookup yields CDR1 SGHVS and CDR2 FQNEAQ. Trimming removed 2 bases from V and 4 bases from J, with 11 bases in between. CDR3 length: 14 residues. This CDR3 is CASSLRMRAETQYF. The CDR3 nucleotides read TGTGCCAGCAGCTTACGGATGAGGGCAGAGACCCAGTACTTC.

The chain combines TRBV5-1 with TRBJ2-7; 7 positions match TRBD2. Losses at the gene ends were 0 bases for V and 6 bases for J; bases not matched to a gene: 6. The CDR3 is 14 amino acids. The germline V gene encodes CDR1 SGHRS and CDR2 YFSETQ. This chain's CDR3 is CASSLETSFGEQYF. Here the CDR3 DNA reads TGCGCCAGCAGCTTGGAGACTAGCTTCGGCGAGCAGTACTTC. Based on the CDR3 plus reference TRBV5-1 and TRBJ2-7, the full variable domain is KAGVTQTPRYLIKTRGQQVTLSCSPISGHRSVSWYQQTPGQGLQFLFEYFSETQRNKGNFPGRFSGRQFSNSRSEMNVSTLELGDSALYLCASSLETSFGEQYFGPGTRLTVT.

This chain links TRBV5-1 with TRBJ2-6, with D possibly being TRBD1 (6 bases). V was clipped by 4 bases and J by 1 base, with 9 bases between them. The CDR3 totals 15 residues. Germline assignment: CDR1 SGHRS and CDR2 YFSETQ. The CDR3 reads CASSQTGSGANVLTF. The CDR3 coding sequence is TGCGCCAGCAGCCAAACAGGGTCTGGGGCCAACGTCCTGACTTTC.

As concerns this clone: Within the sample, other DNA sequences also encode this same CDR3. The chain couples TRBV2 to TRBJ2-5, with 10 positions matching TRBD2. CDR3 length equals 15 residues. Germline V lookup: CDR1 SNHLY, CDR2 FYNNEI. V lost 7 bases to trimming and J lost 5 bases; unmatched junction nucleotides: 10. This CDR3 reads CASNKAGGVEETQYF. In nucleotides, the CDR3 is TGTGCCAGCAATAAAGCGGGGGGGGTAGAGGAGACCCAGTACTTC.

This chain uses TRBV5-1 with TRBJ2-2, with a weak D call TRBD1 (6 bases). The J call may be incorrect, as the DNA end agrees better with TRBJ1-3. The CDR3 length is 16 residues. Per the germline V gene, CDR1 is SGHRS and CDR2 is YFSETQ. CDR3 DNA: TGCGCCAGCAGTTACAAGACAGGCACCTTCGGAAACACCATATATTTT. Its protein product is CASSYKTGTFGNTIYF.

This rearrangement joins TRBV18 to TRBJ2-4; TRBD2 aligns across 11 bases. Germline assignment: CDR1 KGHSH and CDR2 LQKENI. V shed 4 bases, J shed 3 bases, and the junction held 8 bases outside the gene matches. This CDR3 region has 17 residues. This chain's CDR3 is CASSLISGGAGKNIQYF. The DNA for the CDR3 is TGTGCCAGCTCACTGATTAGCGGGGGGGCTGGCAAAAACATTCAGTACTTC.

The chain joins TRBV28 to TRBJ1-5, with 8 bases that match TRBD1. Germline V gives CDR1 MDHEN, CDR2 SYDVKM. CDR3 length: 16 residues. V was clipped by 2 bases and J by 4 bases; unmatched bases: 7. The CDR3 DNA is TGTGCCAGCAGTTTACGTAACAGGGGGTTTAATCAGCCCCAGCATTTT. Translating gives CASSLRNRGFNQPQHF.

The chain joins TRBV7-9 to TRBJ1-3; D is ambiguous. Trimming stripped 5 bases from V and 0 bases from J, with 8 bases between. Germline V gene data show CDR1 as SEHNR and CDR2 as FQNEAQ (reference sequence). The CDR3 is 14 amino acids. The CDR3 here is CASSKHDSGNTIYF. The CDR3 region has the DNA TGTGCCAGCAGCAAACACGACTCTGGAAACACCATATATTTT.

This chain links TRBV5-4 with TRBJ1-4; unclear D gene. Per germline, CDR1 SGHNT and CDR2 YYREEE (reference sequence). Trimming left V 1 base short and J 3 bases short, with 10 bases between. CDR3 size: 15 residues. In nucleotides, the CDR3 is TGTGCCAGCAGCTTGTTTGGTCTATCTAATGAAAAACTGTTTTTT. This encodes CASSLFGLSNEKLFF.

The J gene is TRBJ2-1, the V gene TRBV7-6, with 11 bases fitting TRBD2. The V segment lost 0 bases and the J segment 9 bases; nucleotides outside the gene matches: 4. This CDR3 is built from 15 residues. The germline V gene has CDR1 SGHVS and CDR2 FNYEAQ. This chain's CDR3 is CASSLAPGTSGEQFF. CDR3 nucleotide sequence: TGTGCCAGCAGCTTAGCGCCCGGGACTAGCGGTGAGCAGTTCTTC.

This rearrangement joins TRBV6-5 to TRBJ1-1; no definite D call. Trimming took off 7 bases at V and 1 base at J, with 13 bases between the two ends. The CDR3 is 14 amino acids. Germline loops: CDR1 MNHEY, CDR2 SVGAGI. CDR3 bases: TGTGCCAGCATCCAGAGGCCCGGGAACACTGAAGCTTTCTTT. Amino acid sequence: CASIQRPGNTEAFF.

This clone has a single count. J is TRBJ2-5 and V is TRBV4-3, with TRBD2 identical over 7 bases. Germline V CDR1 and CDR2: LGHNA, YSLEER. CDR3 length: 16 residues. V lost 0 bases, J lost 5 bases, and 9 bases stayed unmatched. The CDR3 DNA reads TGCGCCAGCAGCCAAGACCCAGCGGGGTTCGGGGAGACCCAGTACTTC. It yields the protein CASSQDPAGFGETQYF.